The next 11 T cell receptor beta chains were all read from a single sample in a study of early T cells in non-severe SARS-CoV-2 infection. One entry per CDR3 protein, called by TCRdb with MiXCR from the 5' RACE reads. The table lists more than 85,000 distinct CDR3 sequences, roughly 15% of them singletons, with around 4.9% in the top ten. The sample in question was whole blood, obtained at baseline. These receptors all stem from an adult who was a healthcare worker with PCR-confirmed SARS-CoV-2 infection or an uninfected control (not recorded which).

The chain joins TRBV18 to TRBJ1-2, with D hard to call. The CDR3 contains 15 residues. Trimming took 3 bases from V and 4 from J, leaving 15 bases between them. Germline CDR1 and CDR2: KGHSH and LQKENI. The CDR3 loop reads CASSPQPAGSYGYTF. In nucleotides, the CDR3 is TGTGCCAGCTCACCCCAGCCGGCGGGGTCCTATGGCTACACCTTC.

V gene TRBV12-3 or TRBV12-4 combines with J gene TRBJ2-1, with 7 bases that match TRBD1. The CDR3 has 17 amino acids. V was clipped by 3 bases and J by 1 base; unmatched bases: 9. The CDR3 bases are TGTGCCAGCAGTTTTCAGGGACAGTCATTTTCCTACAATGAGCAGTTCTTC. Translation: CASSFQGQSFSYNEQFF.

The rearrangement links TRBV29-1 to TRBJ2-5; D not certain. This CDR3 comprises 11 residues. Per germline, CDR1 SQVTM and CDR2 ANQGSEA. The germline V and J ends were trimmed by 5 bases and 1 base, with 5 bases remaining between them. This CDR3 reads CSVFLQETQYF. CDR3 DNA sequence: TGCAGCGTTTTTCTCCAAGAGACCCAGTACTTC.

This clonotype was seen a few times. The rearrangement joins TRBV12-3 or TRBV12-4 to TRBJ2-7; TRBD1 might be the D (5 bases). This CDR3 has 12 residues. V was cut by 5 bases and J by 4 bases, with 9 bases left in between. The DNA of the CDR3 is TGTGCCAGCAGTAAAAGGGGATACGAGCAGTACTTC. Its translation is CASSKRGYEQYF.

The genes are TRBV7-6 and TRBJ2-1, with 7 bases identical to TRBD2. Germline V gene data show CDR1 as SGHVS and CDR2 as FNYEAQ. V trimming: 2 bases; J trimming: 8 bases; junction bases outside the gene matches: 15. The CDR3 has 17 residues. The CDR3 DNA sequence: TGTGCCAGCAGCTTATCAGGCGGGAGACCAGATGGCGATGAGCAGTTCTTC. Residues: CASSLSGGRPDGDEQFF.

This clonotype was seen a few times. This chain uses TRBV30 with TRBJ2-4; D is possibly TRBD1 or TRBD2 (6 bases each). Deletions cut 8 bases from V and 7 bases from J, with 15 bases between. Germline V CDR1 and CDR2: GTSNPN, SVGIG (reference sequence). This CDR3 has 12 amino acids. Here the CDR3 reads CAGEGGANIQYF. The CDR3 DNA sequence: TGTGCCGGCGAGGGGGGTGCGAACATTCAGTACTTC.

The V gene is TRBV20-1, the J gene TRBJ1-2; possible D gene TRBD1, 5 bases. Per the germline V gene, CDR1 is DFQATT and CDR2 is SNEGSKA (reference sequence). V was shortened by 6 bases and J by 3 bases, with 17 bases between the two germline ends. This CDR3 comprises 14 residues. CDR3 coding DNA: TGCAGTGCCAGGGTCGGCAGGGATGACTATGGCTACACCTTC. Amino acid sequence: CSARVGRDDYGYTF.

This clonotype appeared a few times. The J gene is TRBJ2-7, the V gene TRBV2, with TRBD1 matching over 7 bases. Germline V CDR1 and CDR2: SNHLY, FYNNEI. The CDR3 is made up of 13 amino acids. V gave up 6 bases and J gave up 5 bases; unmatched junction bases: 7. CDR3 region: CASRDRAANEQYF. As DNA, the CDR3 is TGTGCCAGCAGAGACAGGGCTGCCAACGAGCAGTACTTC.

This clonotype occurred a few times. This chain connects TRBV12-3 or TRBV12-4 to TRBJ1-6; perhaps TRBD1 as D (5 bases). The CDR3 has 12 residues. Trimming removed 7 bases from V and 10 bases from J, with 11 bases in between. The CDR3 spells CASTEGVSPLHF. The CDR3 DNA sequence: TGTGCCAGCACTGAAGGGGTGTCACCCCTCCACTTT.

V is TRBV6-2 or TRBV6-3 and J is TRBJ1-2; D is uncertain. The CDR3 contains 13 residues. Germline V lookup: CDR1 MNHEY, CDR2 SVGEGT. Trimming cost V 7 bases and J 4 bases, with 13 bases left between them. The CDR3 bases are TGTGCCAGCAAAGATGACTCCTTCTATGGCTACACCTTC. Translation: CASKDDSFYGYTF.

This clonotype came up a few times. J is TRBJ2-7 and V is TRBV4-2; D tentatively fits TRBD1 or TRBD2 (5 bases each). V gave up 4 bases and J gave up 4 bases, with 17 bases separating them. Germline CDR1 is LGHNA and CDR2 is YNFKEQ. The CDR3 covers 15 residues. The CDR3 here is CASSPYRDGDYEQYF. The CDR3 nucleotides are TGTGCCAGCAGCCCCTACCGGGACGGAGATTACGAGCAGTACTTC.